The 4 T cell receptor beta chains listed next were all sequenced from one sample in a study of T cell repertoires in cytomegalovirus infection. Each CDR3 protein gets one entry after TCRdb re-called the reads with MiXCR. This sample has about 920,000 distinct CDR3 sequences; approximately 31% occur once, and the top ten carry roughly 12%. For these receptors, no antigen is known. The sample in question was cultured CD8+ T cells from PBMCs, obtained from culture after CMV antigen stimulation. Source of these receptors: a human donor in good health (CMV status not recorded). Some clones in this sample may be carry-over from other donors' samples.

This clonotype is a singleton in its sample. This rearrangement joins TRBV4-1 to TRBJ2-7; D call uncertain. CDR1 and CDR2 from the germline V gene are MGHRA and YSYEKL. The CDR3 spans 13 residues. V lost 0 bases to trimming and J lost 3 bases, with 6 bases between them. The DNA of the CDR3 is TGCGCCAGCAGCCAAGAATCCCACTACGAGCAGTACTTC. Translated, it gives CASSQESHYEQYF.

The gene calls are TRBV28 and TRBJ2-4, with 7 bases aligning to TRBD2. The CDR3 runs 13 residues. Unmatched junction bases numbered 5, after V lost 6 bases and J lost 6 bases. Germline loops: CDR1 MDHEN, CDR2 SYDVKM. The CDR3 bases are TGTGCCAGCAGAAGGACGGGGGGAAACATTCAGTACTTC. Translated, it gives CASRRTGGNIQYF.

This clonotype showed up just a few times. This chain uses TRBV27 with TRBJ1-1; perhaps TRBD1 as D (6 bases). V shed 2 bases and J shed 0 bases, with 28 bases lying between them. CDR1 MNHEY and CDR2 SMNVEV come from the germline V gene (reference sequence). The CDR3 has 21 residues. The CDR3 is CASSLTFSINREMIMNTEAFF. As DNA, the CDR3 is TGTGCCAGCAGTTTAACGTTTAGTATTAACAGGGAAATGATCATGAACACTGAAGCTTTCTTT.

This clonotype was seen a handful of times. The chain couples TRBV7-9 to TRBJ1-2, with 8 positions matching TRBD1. Germline V gives CDR1 SEHNR, CDR2 FQNEAQ (reference sequence). The CDR3 runs 17 residues. The V and J ends lost 1 base and 6 bases, in that order; junction bases with no gene match: 13. This chain's CDR3 is CASSLVPPGQGANGYTF. CDR3 DNA sequence: TGTGCCAGCAGCTTAGTACCTCCCGGGCAGGGGGCGAATGGCTACACCTTC.